The 28 T cell receptor beta chains in this list originate from one sample, sequenced in a study of beta chain features in type 1 diabetes (dated by TCRdb to the late 2010s). Library prep was done by the immunoSEQ multiplex PCR assay. The High Capacity cDNA Reverse Transcription Kit was used to reverse transcribe all of the isolated RNA, meaning that expressed TCRB transcripts were what got sequenced. The clones in this table, taken by TCRdb from immuneACCESS, are in-frame only. Not every clone is retained; where verified, under half of the shortfall comes from an unresolved V gene, and the cause of the rest is unknown. The sample table shows around 280,000 clones, and around 7.8% are seen once. Approximately 1% of the sample is taken by the ten largest. Sequenced input: central memory CD4+ T cells from blood. Every receptor here comes from a woman between 18 and 30 years old in good health.

This clone was recorded a few times. The chain joins TRBV5-4 to TRBJ1-1, with D unresolved. The germline gives CDR1 SGHNT, CDR2 YYREEE (reference sequence). The length of the CDR3 is 12 residues. Deletions cut 2 bases from V and 11 bases from J, with 13 bases between. The CDR3 DNA reads TGTGCCAGCAGCTTTTCCGCCGAAGGGGCTTTCTTT. Its translation: CASSFSAEGAFF.

The J gene is TRBJ1-2, the V gene TRBV7-2; D ambiguous. The CDR3 is made up of 13 amino acids. V lost 3 bases, J lost 8 bases, and 13 bases lay in between. Germline loops: CDR1 SGHTA, CDR2 FQGNSA. The CDR3: CASSFAPGDGYTF. The DNA for the CDR3 is TGTGCCAGCAGCTTTGCTCCCGGTGACGGCTACACCTTC.

The chain employs TRBV2 and TRBJ2-4; TRBD2 might be the D (5 bases). There are 21 residues in the CDR3. Germline CDR1 SNHLY, CDR2 FYNNEI. Trimming removed 6 bases from V and 0 bases from J, with 30 bases in between. The CDR3 spells CASRQTDILDSRILAKNIQYF. CDR3 bases: TGTGCCAGCAGGCAAACCGACATCCTGGACTCCCGGATCCTAGCCAAAAACATTCAGTACTTC. Based on the CDR3 plus reference TRBV2 and TRBJ2-4, the full variable domain is EPEVTQTPSHQVTQMGQEVILRCVPISNHLYFYWYRQILGQKVEFLVSFYNNEISEKSEIFDDQFSVERPDGSNFTLKIRSTKLEDSAMYFCASRQTDILDSRILAKNIQYFGAGTRLSVL.

V and J are TRBV2 and TRBJ1-4, with 7 bases aligning to TRBD1. Germline V gene data show CDR1 as SNHLY and CDR2 as FYNNEI. V was clipped by 6 bases and J by 8 bases; unmatched bases: 12. CDR3 size: 15 residues. The CDR3 reads CASRFTGTATEKLFF. The CDR3 region has the DNA TGTGCCAGCAGGTTTACCGGGACAGCAACCGAAAAACTGTTTTTT.

This clone has at least ten counts. The chain is built from TRBV5-4 and TRBJ2-1; D unresolved. Germline assignment: CDR1 SGHNT and CDR2 YYREEE (reference sequence). Deletions cut 3 bases from V and 10 bases from J, with 11 bases between. The CDR3 loop spans 12 amino acids. CDR3 sequence reads: CASSSPGREQFF. CDR3 coding DNA: TGTGCCAGCAGCTCCCCCGGACGAGAGCAGTTCTTC.

V usage is TRBV19 and J usage is TRBJ2-7; D not certain. With 1 base removed from V and 0 bases from J, the gap between germline ends came to 16 bases. The CDR3 spans 17 residues. Germline V gives CDR1 LNHDA, CDR2 SQIVND (reference sequence). The CDR3 loop reads CASSIAPSHGYSYEQYF. In nucleotides, the CDR3 is TGTGCCAGTAGTATAGCCCCCTCCCACGGATACTCCTACGAGCAGTACTTC.

The chain carries TRBV6-6 and TRBJ1-2; no clear D. CDR1 and CDR2 from the germline V gene are MNHNY and SVGAGI (reference sequence). V shed 2 bases and J shed 6 bases, with 16 bases lying between them. The CDR3 spans 15 residues. CDR3 bases: TGTGCCAGCAGTTACGGGTTGGAGACACCTCATGGCTACACCTTC. Its protein product is CASSYGLETPHGYTF.

This clone has more than one count but fewer than ten. The chain combines TRBV27 with TRBJ2-2; 9 bases agree with TRBD1. V shed 6 bases and J 3 bases; nucleotides not matched to a gene: 5. The CDR3 loop spans 15 amino acids. CDR1 MNHEY and CDR2 SMNVEV come from the germline V gene (reference sequence). CDR3 loop: CASSRTGGDTGELFF. The CDR3 DNA follows: TGTGCCAGCAGCAGAACAGGGGGCGACACCGGGGAGCTGTTTTTT.

The genes are TRBV4-2 and TRBJ2-7; D unclear. V lost 1 base and J 5 bases, leaving 9 bases between the germline ends. The CDR3 runs 13 residues. Per the germline V gene, CDR1 is LGHNA and CDR2 is YNFKEQ. The CDR3 nucleotides are TGTGCCAGCAGCCAAGGTGGGCCGGACGAGCAGTACTTC. Encoded protein: CASSQGGPDEQYF.

The chain carries TRBV30 and TRBJ1-1; D gene unclear. Germline lookup yields CDR1 GTSNPN and CDR2 SVGIG (reference sequence). There are 14 residues in the CDR3. The V and J ends lost 4 bases and 3 bases respectively, with 15 bases between them. The CDR3, as DNA: TGTGCCTGGACCCCACCGGGGAGGTACACTGAAGCTTTCTTT. Translating it yields CAWTPPGRYTEAFF.

The J gene is TRBJ2-7, the V gene TRBV1; TRBD1, the D gene given by the table, was not confirmed from the DNA. TRBV1 represents a pseudogene. The length of the CDR3 is 17 residues. The CDR3 sequence: CTSSVYDPRDTVYEQYV. CDR3 coding DNA: TGCACCAGCAGCGTCTACGATCCCCGGGACACCGTGTACGAGCAGTACGTC.

There are a few counts of this clone. The V call is TRBV6-1, the J call TRBJ2-5; the D gene is possibly TRBD2 (6 bases). V lost 4 bases, J lost 4 bases, and 13 bases lay in between. The CDR3 runs to 14 residues. CDR1 is MNHNS, CDR2 SASEGT, per germline. The CDR3 nucleotides read TGTGCCAGCAGTGTGAGCGGGTGGAGAGAGACCCAGTACTTC. This sequence encodes CASSVSGWRETQYF.

This clone came up a few times. This chain uses TRBV14 with TRBJ1-1; D perhaps matches TRBD1 (5 bases). CDR3 length equals 15 residues. V lost 1 base and J lost 5, with 14 bases in between. Germline lookup yields CDR1 SGHDN and CDR2 FVKESK. The CDR3 nucleotides read TGTGCCAGCAGCCAAGGCGGAGCAGGGCCAACTGAAGCTTTCTTT. Amino acids: CASSQGGAGPTEAFF.

The chain couples TRBV6-5 to TRBJ2-1, with D perhaps TRBD1 (6 bases). This CDR3 comprises 16 residues. The ends were cut back, 6 bases at V and 0 bases at J, with 15 bases in the middle. In germline, CDR1 is MNHEY, CDR2 SVGAGI. The DNA of the CDR3 is TGTGCCAGCAGGTACGGACAGCTCAGCTCCTACAATGAGCAGTTCTTC. Protein: CASRYGQLSSYNEQFF.

This clone showed up many times. V is TRBV5-4 and J is TRBJ2-1; possibly TRBD1 for D (6 bases). Germline V lookup: CDR1 SGHNT, CDR2 YYREEE (reference sequence). V gave up 1 base and J gave up 7 bases, with 15 bases separating them. The CDR3 covers 15 residues. The CDR3 region has the DNA TGTGCCAGCAGCTTGATGGCAGGGGCTGGGAATGAGCAGTTCTTC. Translated: CASSLMAGAGNEQFF.

This chain connects TRBV7-9 to TRBJ1-1, with D hard to call. V lost 7 bases and J lost 4, with 10 bases in between. The CDR3 length is 12 residues. CDR1 SEHNR and CDR2 FQNEAQ come from the germline V gene (reference sequence). CDR3 coding DNA: TGTGCCAGCACGGGCTCGGGCACTGAAGCTTTCTTT. Translated: CASTGSGTEAFF. Full variable domain (outside the CDR3, taken from reference TRBV7-9 and TRBJ1-1): DTGVSQNPRHKITKRGQNVTFRCDPISEHNRLYWYRQTLGQGPEFLTYFQNEAQLEKSRLLSDRFSAERPKGSFSTLEIQRTEQGDSAMYLCASTGSGTEAFFGQGTRLTVV.

The CDR3 DNA reads TGTGCCAGCAGTGACCAAGGCTCTGGGGCCAACGTCCTGACTTTC. It codes for CASSDQGSGANVLTF. The genes are TRBV2 and TRBJ2-6; D remains ambiguous. In germline, CDR1 is SNHLY, CDR2 FYNNEI. V dropped 3 bases and J dropped 0 bases, with 6 bases sitting between them. This CDR3 region has 15 residues.

This clone has just a few counts. V and J are TRBV7-2 and TRBJ2-7, with D uncertain. The CDR3 runs to 15 residues. The V gene lost 1 base and the J gene lost 3 bases, with 13 bases spanning the gap. Germline V gives CDR1 SGHTA, CDR2 FQGNSA. The CDR3 spells CASSLGATINYEQYF. CDR3 DNA: TGTGCCAGCAGCTTAGGCGCGACGATAAACTACGAGCAGTACTTC.

Only a few counts were recorded for this clone. The chain uses TRBV5-1 and TRBJ1-2; 7 positions match TRBD1. The CDR3 loop spans 13 amino acids. Germline V gene data show CDR1 as SGHRS and CDR2 as YFSETQ. The junction had 6 bases not matched to a gene; V was cut back by 3 bases and J by 7 bases. As DNA, the CDR3 is TGCGCCAGCAGCTACACGGACAGGACTGGCTACACCTTC. Amino acid sequence: CASSYTDRTGYTF.

The table lists this clone with a few counts. The chain is built from TRBV29-1 and TRBJ1-1, with D uncertain. Germline CDR1 and CDR2: SQVTM and ANQGSEA. V was pared by 3 bases and J by 2 bases, with 10 bases between. The CDR3 sequence is 13 residues long. The DNA for the CDR3 is TGCAGCGTTGAGAATCAATTCAACACTGAAGCTTTCTTT. Protein sequence: CSVENQFNTEAFF.

This clone came up a few times. The rearrangement uses TRBV15 and TRBJ1-2; D perhaps matches TRBD1 (5 bases). The germline V gene encodes CDR1 LNHNV and CDR2 YYDKDF (reference sequence). V lost 1 base and J 5 bases, leaving 20 bases between the germline ends. The CDR3 is 17 amino acids. In DNA form, the CDR3 reads TGTGCCACCAGCAGAGTGGGGACGGGGTTCCTTAAATATGGCTACACCTTC. Translation: CATSRVGTGFLKYGYTF.

Only a few counts were recorded for this clone. The chain links TRBV9 to TRBJ1-2; 7 nucleotides align to TRBD1. Trimming cost V 3 bases and J 1 base; bases outside gene matches: 6. The CDR3 runs 15 residues. The germline V gene has CDR1 SGDLS and CDR2 YYNGEE. The CDR3, as DNA: TGTGCCAGCAGCGCCCGACAGGGAGGTAACTATGGCTACACCTTC. This gives the protein CASSARQGGNYGYTF.

This clone has a handful of counts. The rearrangement joins TRBV7-2 to TRBJ1-1, with D perhaps TRBD1 (6 bases). Germline CDR1 reads SGHTA; CDR2 reads FQGNSA. The V gene lost 5 bases and the J gene lost 7 bases, with 14 bases spanning the gap. The CDR3 spans 13 residues. The CDR3 DNA reads TGTGCCAGCAGCAGAGACAGGAGGGTTGAAGCTTTCTTT. Its translation: CASSRDRRVEAFF.

This clone was picked up a small number of times. Just one base apart from a much larger clone, this may be a read error. The chain uses TRBV29-1 and TRBJ1-2; 7 bases map to TRBD1. The germline CDR1 and CDR2 sequences are SQVTM and ANQGSEA. CDR3 length: 12 amino acids. The CDR3 spells CSFESGGYGYTF. The CDR3, as DNA: TGCAGCTTTGAATCAGGGGGGTATGGCTACACCTTC.

This clone has only a few counts. The V gene is TRBV5-8, the J gene TRBJ1-5; D unclear. V gave up 4 bases and J gave up 5 bases, with 7 bases separating them. Germline CDR1 SGHTS, CDR2 YDEGEE. The CDR3 length is 12 residues. CDR3 loop: CASSGWDQPQHF. The CDR3 DNA reads as TGTGCCAGCAGCGGATGGGATCAGCCCCAGCATTTT.

This clone occurred a few times. The chain employs TRBV7-3 and TRBJ2-3; D remains unclear. Germline V gene data show CDR1 as SGHTA and CDR2 as FQGTGA. Trimming removed 8 bases from V and 0 bases from J, with 9 bases in between. This CDR3 comprises 13 residues. CDR3 in DNA: TGTGCCAGCGGGATTCATAGCACAGATACGCAGTATTTT. It codes for CASGIHSTDTQYF.

The CDR3 DNA is TGTGCCTGGAGTGTACTGCGGGGGGCGAACACCGGGGAGCTGTTTTTT. This encodes CAWSVLRGANTGELFF. This sequence joins TRBV30 and TRBJ2-2; 8 nucleotides line up with TRBD2. Trimming took 0 bases from V and 0 from J; bases not matched to a gene: 3. Germline lookup yields CDR1 GTSNPN and CDR2 SVGIG (reference sequence). The CDR3 totals 16 residues.

The V and J genes are TRBV27 and TRBJ2-5; 9 bases fit TRBD1. Germline loops: CDR1 MNHEY, CDR2 SMNVEV (reference sequence). After removal of 5 bases from V and 1 base from J, the junction contained 5 bases not matched to a gene. This CDR3 comprises 15 residues. CDR3 DNA sequence: TGTGCCAGCAGTACGTACAGGGGGCTCCAAGAGACCCAGTACTTC. It encodes CASSTYRGLQETQYF.